A selection of T cell receptor beta chains follows, all from one sample in a study of shared clonotypes between healthy human individuals. Sequenced by immunoSEQ multiplex PCR; TCRdb stores in-frame clones only, minus some. The sample has around 1.9 million clones; 90% to 95% are singletons. Sequenced input: naive CD8+ T cells from PBMCs. The receptors come from a man between 18 and 29 years old in good health. Some clones in this sample may be carry-over from other donors' samples. The CDR3 runs from the conserved cysteine through the conserved F or W. Fields, in order: clone size, D gene, J gene, V gene, CDR3 DNA, CDR3 protein. The D gene is left open where the match is weak. Where a row states a size, it is once, few, many or the class of an expanded clone; other rows omit it.

abundance: .; d_gene: .; j_gene: TRBJ2-5; v_gene: TRBV27; CDR3nt: TGTGCCACTTCTGAGACTCCGAGGGGAGAGACCCAGTACTTC; CDR3aa: CATSETPRGETQYF
abundance: .; d_gene: .; j_gene: TRBJ2-4; v_gene: TRBV29-1; CDR3nt: TGCAGCGTTTGGGATGGAGTGCTAGCCAAAAACATTCAGTACTTC; CDR3aa: CSVWDGVLAKNIQYF
abundance: .; d_gene: .; j_gene: TRBJ2-3; v_gene: TRBV9; CDR3nt: TGTGCCAGCAGCGCCCACCTAGCGTACACTAGCACAGATACGCAGTATTTT; CDR3aa: CASSAHLAYTSTDTQYF
abundance: .; d_gene: TRBD2; j_gene: TRBJ2-1; v_gene: TRBV7-3; CDR3nt: TGTGCCAGCAGCGACTGGACTAGCGGGATCAATGAGCAGTTCTTC; CDR3aa: CASSDWTSGINEQFF
abundance: .; d_gene: .; j_gene: TRBJ1-1; v_gene: TRBV7-9; CDR3nt: TGTGCCAGCACCCAGCATGGAACTGAAGCTTTCTTT; CDR3aa: CASTQHGTEAFF
abundance: once; d_gene: TRBD1; j_gene: TRBJ2-1; v_gene: TRBV9; CDR3nt: TGTGCCAGCAGCGTAGAACAGGGGCCCTACAATGAGCAGTTCTTC; CDR3aa: CASSVEQGPYNEQFF
abundance: once; d_gene: .; j_gene: TRBJ1-5; v_gene: TRBV9; CDR3nt: TGTGCCAGCAGCCAACGAGATAGGCCCAATCAGCCCCAGCATTTT; CDR3aa: CASSQRDRPNQPQHF
abundance: few; d_gene: .; j_gene: TRBJ2-7; v_gene: TRBV11-2; CDR3nt: TGTGCCAGCAGCCCCGGGAGCTCCTACGAGCAGTACTTC; CDR3aa: CASSPGSSYEQYF
abundance: .; d_gene: TRBD2; j_gene: TRBJ2-7; v_gene: TRBV10-3; CDR3nt: TGTGCCACCCAGCGGGACCACCTCTACGAGCAGTACTTC; CDR3aa: CATQRDHLYEQYF
abundance: .; d_gene: .; j_gene: TRBJ1-5; v_gene: TRBV2; CDR3nt: TGTGCCACCTCCCGGCCGGAAAGCAATCAGCCCCAGCATTTT; CDR3aa: CATSRPESNQPQHF
abundance: .; d_gene: TRBD2; j_gene: TRBJ2-1; v_gene: TRBV11-2; CDR3nt: TGTGCCAGCAGCTTAGATGGTCTAGCGGGACCTCCCTACAATGAGCAGTTCTTC; CDR3aa: CASSLDGLAGPPYNEQFF
abundance: .; d_gene: .; j_gene: TRBJ2-2; v_gene: TRBV6-5; CDR3nt: TGTGCCAGCAGTTACTCTAAGGGGCCCGGGGAGCTGTTTTTT; CDR3aa: CASSYSKGPGELFF
abundance: .; d_gene: .; j_gene: TRBJ1-2; v_gene: TRBV7-9; CDR3nt: TGTGCCAGCAGCCCCAGGCAGGCCCCGGGCTACACCTTC; CDR3aa: CASSPRQAPGYTF
abundance: .; d_gene: .; j_gene: TRBJ1-1; v_gene: TRBV13; CDR3nt: TGTGCCAGCAGGGAAGACGTCTCAGGAACTGAAGCTTTCTTT; CDR3aa: CASREDVSGTEAFF
abundance: .; d_gene: .; j_gene: TRBJ1-2; v_gene: TRBV5-5; CDR3nt: TGTGCCAGCAGCCCACCGGGCAGTAACTATGGCTACACCTTC; CDR3aa: CASSPPGSNYGYTF